A single sample gave rise to the 20 T cell receptor beta chains below, sequenced in a study of memory CD8 T cells in hepatitis C reinfection. The method was immunoSEQ multiplex PCR; TCRdb's version includes in-frame clones alone and lacks a portion of them. The table has under 5,500 clones, roughly 86% seen once; the top ten hold 20% to 30%. Specified time point: late/post reinfection, 12 to 24 weeks after detection. TCR sequencing was done directly ex vivo on sorted cells, without expansion in vitro. Sequencing input: naive CD8+ T cells sorted from blood. These receptors all stem from a man in his fifties or sixties with hepatitis C virus infection.

The chain links TRBV10-2 to TRBJ2-7; D might be TRBD2 (6 bases). Per the germline V gene, CDR1 is WSHSY and CDR2 is SAAADI. Trimming pared 0 bases from V and 4 bases from J, leaving 7 bases between. CDR3 size: 13 residues. CDR3 nucleotide sequence: TGCGCCAGCAGTGAGTCGACTAGGTACGAGCAGTACTTC. Translating it yields CASSESTRYEQYF.

The chain is built from TRBV7-2 and TRBJ1-3, with D maybe TRBD1 (5 bases). V was trimmed by 5 bases and J by 4 bases, leaving 15 bases between them. The germline gives CDR1 SGHTA, CDR2 FQGNSA. The length of the CDR3 is 15 residues. The CDR3 sequence is CASSQDKLGGNTIYF. In DNA form, the CDR3 reads TGTGCCAGCAGCCAGGACAAGTTAGGCGGAAACACCATATATTTT. The whole variable domain, remainder taken from reference TRBV7-2 and TRBJ1-3, is GAGVSQSPSNKVTEKGKDVELRCDPISGHTALYWYRQSLGQGLEFLIYFQGNSAPDKSGLPSDRFSAERTGGSVSTLTIQRTQQEDSAVYLCASSQDKLGGNTIYFGEGSWLTVV.

This clone was detected once. Other DNA sequences in this specimen translate into the identical CDR3. The chain has TRBV27 and TRBJ2-1; 8 bases agree with TRBD2. The CDR3 covers 15 residues. CDR1 MNHEY and CDR2 SMNVEV come from the germline V gene (reference sequence). Unmatched junction bases numbered 1, after V lost 3 bases and J lost 0 bases. The DNA of the CDR3 is TGTGCCAGCAGTTTCAGCGGGAGCTCCTACAATGAGCAGTTCTTC. It is translated as CASSFSGSSYNEQFF.

The rearrangement uses TRBV25-1 and TRBJ1-3, with TRBD1 matching over 7 bases. The CDR3 contains 14 residues. Per germline, CDR1 MGHDK and CDR2 SYGVNS. Trimming removed 1 base from V and 4 bases from J; junction bases left unmatched: 1. The CDR3 nucleotides read TGTGCCAGCAGTGAATTGGGACAGGGAAACACCATATATTTT. Translated, it gives CASSELGQGNTIYF.

This chain connects TRBV27 to TRBJ2-3, with D tentatively TRBD2 (6 bases). Per germline, CDR1 MNHEY and CDR2 SMNVEV (reference sequence). This CDR3 comprises 14 residues. Between the trimmed V and J ends, which lost 4 bases and 2 bases, there was a span of 10 bases. The DNA for the CDR3 is TGTGCCAGCAGTTCGGGACTTACCACAGATACGCAGTATTTT. Translation: CASSSGLTTDTQYF.

The chain employs TRBV30 and TRBJ1-1, with D possibly TRBD1 on 6 matching bases. This CDR3 has 13 amino acids. Germline-derived CDR1 and CDR2 are GTSNPN and SVGIG (reference sequence). The V end lost 1 base, the J end lost 1 base, and 7 bases lay between the germline ends. Here the CDR3 reads CAWSETGNTEAFF. CDR3 nucleotides: TGTGCCTGGAGTGAGACAGGGAACACTGAAGCTTTCTTT. Combining the CDR3 with reference TRBV30 and TRBJ1-1 gives the whole variable domain SQTIHQWPATLVQPVGSPLSLECTVEGTSNPNLYWYRQAAGRGLQLLFYSVGIGQISSEVPQNLSASRPQDRQFILSSKKLLLSDSGFYLCAWSETGNTEAFFGQGTRLTVV.

The CDR3 nucleotides are TGTGCCAGCAGTGACCCTACAGGGGCGGATGGCTACACCTTC. It translates to CASSDPTGADGYTF. The rearrangement links TRBV6-4 to TRBJ1-2; 7 positions agree with TRBD1. Germline assignment: CDR1 MRHNA and CDR2 SNTAGT. Losses at the gene ends were 2 bases for V and 6 bases for J; bases not matched to a gene: 6. This CDR3 region has 14 residues.

This clone was seen a few times. This sequence joins TRBV5-6 and TRBJ2-7; 7 nucleotides line up with TRBD1. Trimming removed 2 bases from V and 5 bases from J; junction bases left unmatched: 10. The CDR3 covers 15 residues. Germline V lookup: CDR1 SGHDT, CDR2 YYEEEE. DNA of the CDR3: TGTGCCAGCAGCTTTGTGTTACAGGGGATGGACGAGCAGTACTTC. Translated: CASSFVLQGMDEQYF.

This chain connects TRBV6-1 to TRBJ2-1, with 7 bases lining up with TRBD1. This CDR3 is 14 amino acids long. The germline V gene encodes CDR1 MNHNS and CDR2 SASEGT. Losses at the gene ends were 2 bases for V and 6 bases for J; bases not matched to a gene: 4. In DNA, the CDR3 is TGTGCCAGCAGTGAAATGGCAGGGGGCAATGAGCAGTTCTTC. This encodes CASSEMAGGNEQFF.

The rearrangement uses TRBV28 and TRBJ2-7; the D gene is possibly TRBD2 (6 bases). Trimming left V 1 base short and J 3 bases short, with 13 bases between. The CDR3 contains 15 residues. Germline values: CDR1 MDHEN, CDR2 SYDVKM. CDR3 in DNA: TGTGCCAGCAGTTTATATGGCGGGATTGGCTACGAGCAGTACTTC. Translation gives CASSLYGGIGYEQYF.

The chain couples TRBV10-3 to TRBJ2-1; TRBD2 might be the D (6 bases). This CDR3 has 15 residues. The V end was cut by 3 bases, the J end by 0 bases, with 9 bases between. The V gene's germline CDR1 is ENHRY and CDR2 SYGVKD. The CDR3 here is CAISDGGYSYNEQFF. Here the CDR3 DNA reads TGTGCCATCAGTGACGGGGGATACTCCTACAATGAGCAGTTCTTC.

This chain joins TRBV28 and TRBJ2-2; TRBD1 agrees at 8 bases. CDR3 length equals 15 residues. Germline CDR1 MDHEN, CDR2 SYDVKM. J gave up 6 bases and V 5 bases, and 8 bases lay outside the gene matches. CDR3 loop: CASSTRQGSPGELFF. The CDR3 nucleotides are TGTGCCAGCAGTACCAGACAGGGGTCCCCCGGGGAGCTGTTTTTT.

This chain links TRBV4-2 with TRBJ1-1; TRBD1 matches at 8 bases. V shed 2 bases and J 1 base; nucleotides not matched to a gene: 3. CDR1 is LGHNA and CDR2 is YNFKEQ in the germline V gene. CDR3 length: 15 amino acids. The CDR3: CASSQPGTGNTEAFF. DNA for the CDR3: TGTGCCAGCAGCCAACCCGGGACAGGGAACACTGAAGCTTTCTTT.

The chain recombines TRBV7-8 with TRBJ1-1; a weak D match, TRBD1 (5 bases). Trimming stripped 4 bases from V and 0 bases from J, with 15 bases between. Germline CDR1 and CDR2: SGHVS and FQNEAQ. The CDR3 extends over 16 amino acids. The CDR3 nucleotides are TGTGCCAGCAGCTCAGATGGGGGGAAGGTGAACACTGAAGCTTTCTTT. Protein product: CASSSDGGKVNTEAFF. Supplemented by reference TRBV7-8 and TRBJ1-1, the full variable domain reads GAGVSQSPRYKVAKRGQDVALRCDPISGHVSLFWYQQALGQGPEFLTYFQNEAQLDKSGLPSDRFFAERPEGSVSTLKIQRTQQEDSAVYLCASSSDGGKVNTEAFFGQGTRLTVV.

This clone was seen once. The V call is TRBV9, the J call TRBJ1-4; maybe TRBD1 (6 bases). This CDR3 contains 16 residues. Trimming pared 3 bases from V and 3 bases from J, leaving 15 bases between. Germline V gene sequence: CDR1 SGDLS, CDR2 YYNGEE. Written as DNA, the CDR3 is TGTGCCAGCAGCGACCCAGGGGAAACGGCTAATGAAAAACTGTTTTTT. Translating gives CASSDPGETANEKLFF. Full variable domain (missing parts from reference TRBV9 and TRBJ1-4): DSGVTQTPKHLITATGQRVTLRCSPRSGDLSVYWYQQSLDQGLQFLIQYYNGEERAKGNILERFSAQQFPDLHSELNLSSLELGDSALYFCASSDPGETANEKLFFGSGTQLSVL.

This chain joins TRBV7-2 and TRBJ2-7, with 8 bases that match TRBD2. V gave up 4 bases and J gave up 5 bases; unmatched junction bases: 13. The CDR3 totals 16 residues. CDR1 and CDR2 from the germline V gene are SGHTA and FQGNSA. DNA of the CDR3: TGTGCCAGCAGCTATTGGACGGGAGGGCCCTCGAACGAGCAGTACTTC. Protein product: CASSYWTGGPSNEQYF.

The chain links TRBV5-6 to TRBJ1-1; D is unresolved. The CDR3 loop spans 19 amino acids. CDR1 is SGHDT and CDR2 is YYEEEE in the germline V gene. The ends were cut back, 4 bases at V and 1 base at J, with 26 bases in the middle. In nucleotides, the CDR3 is TGTGCCAGCAGCCTATTGGTTCGCTCGGTAACCAGGAAGAACACTGAAGCTTTCTTT. Amino acid sequence: CASSLLVRSVTRKNTEAFF.

This clone was seen only a few times. The chain combines TRBV7-9 with TRBJ1-1; no definite D call. Trimming removed 8 bases from V and 1 base from J, with 11 bases in between. This CDR3 contains 13 residues. Germline V lookup: CDR1 SEHNR, CDR2 FQNEAQ (reference sequence). CDR3 sequence: CASSQEGNTEAFF. Here the CDR3 DNA reads TGTGCCAGCTCCCAGGAGGGGAACACTGAAGCTTTCTTT.

The V gene is TRBV9, the J gene TRBJ2-7; 8 bases agree with TRBD1. V shed 0 bases and J 6 bases; nucleotides not matched to a gene: 5. The CDR3 runs 14 residues. Germline V gives CDR1 SGDLS, CDR2 YYNGEE. Written as DNA, the CDR3 is TGTGCCAGCAGCGTAGGGGGACAGGCCCGCGAGCAGTACTTC. Amino acid sequence: CASSVGGQAREQYF.

This clone has a handful of counts. The gene calls are TRBV27 and TRBJ1-2; D is perhaps TRBD1 (6 bases). The germline V gene has CDR1 MNHEY and CDR2 SMNVEV (reference sequence). This CDR3 has 15 amino acids. V was cut by 2 bases and J by 5 bases, with 15 bases left in between. The CDR3 here is CASSLARGLWYGYTF. The CDR3 nucleotides are TGTGCCAGCAGTTTAGCCAGGGGCCTCTGGTATGGCTACACCTTC.